Listed below are T cell receptor beta chains from one sample, sequenced in a study of blood T cell repertoires in COVID-19. The method was immunoSEQ multiplex PCR; TCRdb's version includes in-frame clones alone and lacks a portion of them. The sample has hundreds of thousands of clones, 75% to 95% seen once. Sequencing input: PBMCs or T cells enriched from blood (not recorded which). These receptor sequences come from a woman between 18 and 29 years old who had recovered from COVID-19. Both conserved end residues are part of each CDR3. Fields, in order: J gene, clone size, V gene, D gene, CDR3 DNA, CDR3 protein. A D gene is named only where the DNA matches it firmly. The listing skips clone size in some rows; elsewhere it reads once, few, many or a size class.

J gene: TRBJ1-2; clone size: few; V gene: TRBV10-3; D gene: TRBD1; CDR3 DNA: TGTGCCATCAGTGAGTGGGACAGGGGTGGCTACACCTTC; CDR3 protein: CAISEWDRGGYTF
J gene: TRBJ2-1; clone size: -; V gene: TRBV7-8; D gene: -; CDR3 DNA: TGTGCCAGCCGCCTGTTCGATGAGCAGTTCTTC; CDR3 protein: CASRLFDEQFF
J gene: TRBJ2-3; clone size: -; V gene: TRBV10-3; D gene: TRBD2; CDR3 DNA: TGTGCCATCAGTGCCGACGAGCGGGGGAATACGCAGTATTTT; CDR3 protein: CAISADERGNTQYF
J gene: TRBJ2-2; clone size: -; V gene: TRBV18; D gene: -; CDR3 DNA: TGTGCCAGCTCACCACCGGGGCGGCGGGAGGAGCTGTTTTTT; CDR3 protein: CASSPPGRREELFF
J gene: TRBJ1-1; clone size: once; V gene: TRBV9; D gene: TRBD1; CDR3 DNA: TGTGCCAGCAGCGGCCGGGACAGGGTTAGATTCACTGAAGCTTTCTTT; CDR3 protein: CASSGRDRVRFTEAFF
J gene: TRBJ1-5; clone size: -; V gene: TRBV7-9; D gene: -; CDR3 DNA: TGTGCCAGCAGCTCGGGGGGAGGGTACCAGCCCCAGCATTTT; CDR3 protein: CASSSGGGYQPQHF
J gene: TRBJ1-5; clone size: -; V gene: TRBV18; D gene: -; CDR3 DNA: TGTGCCAGCTCAGAAGGGGGGGGACAGCCCCAGCATTTT; CDR3 protein: CASSEGGGQPQHF
J gene: TRBJ1-6; clone size: -; V gene: TRBV7-9; D gene: -; CDR3 DNA: TGTGCCAGCGGGTCGGGGAGGAATTCACCCCTCCACTTT; CDR3 protein: CASGSGRNSPLHF
J gene: TRBJ2-3; clone size: -; V gene: TRBV7-9; D gene: TRBD2; CDR3 DNA: TGTGCCAGCAGCGGAGGGACTAGCGGGAGCTCAGATACGCAGTATTTT; CDR3 protein: CASSGGTSGSSDTQYF
J gene: TRBJ1-2; clone size: -; V gene: TRBV9; D gene: -; CDR3 DNA: TGTGCCAGCAGCCCCGGGGGCTACACCTTC; CDR3 protein: CASSPGGYTF
J gene: TRBJ1-1; clone size: -; V gene: TRBV6-5; D gene: TRBD1; CDR3 DNA: TGTGCCAGCAGTTACTCGAGGGACAGGGGGACAGCTTTCTTT; CDR3 protein: CASSYSRDRGTAFF
J gene: TRBJ2-7; clone size: -; V gene: TRBV28; D gene: TRBD2; CDR3 DNA: TGTGCCAGCAGTATAGCGGGAGCCCCGCCATACGAGCAGTACTTC; CDR3 protein: CASSIAGAPPYEQYF
J gene: TRBJ1-2; clone size: -; V gene: TRBV7-2; D gene: -; CDR3 DNA: TGTGCCAGCAGCCCCGACATCGGCGGCTACACCTTC; CDR3 protein: CASSPDIGGYTF
J gene: TRBJ1-3; clone size: -; V gene: TRBV28; D gene: -; CDR3 DNA: TGTGCCAGCAGTCTGGGACAACCTGGAAACACCATATATTTT; CDR3 protein: CASSLGQPGNTIYF
J gene: TRBJ2-7; clone size: -; V gene: TRBV3-1/TRBV3-2; D gene: -; CDR3 DNA: TGTGCCAGCACATCGACAGAATCCTACGAGCAGTACTTC; CDR3 protein: CASTSTESYEQYF
J gene: TRBJ1-2; clone size: -; V gene: TRBV4-1; D gene: -; CDR3 DNA: TGCGCCAGCAGCCAAGGGACAGCCAACGACTATGGCTACACCTTC; CDR3 protein: CASSQGTANDYGYTF
J gene: TRBJ2-7; clone size: once; V gene: TRBV29-1; D gene: TRBD2; CDR3 DNA: TGCAGCGTTGTAAAAGCGGGAGACAGGTACGAGCAGTACTTC; CDR3 protein: CSVVKAGDRYEQYF
J gene: TRBJ1-4; clone size: -; V gene: TRBV15; D gene: TRBD1; CDR3 DNA: TGTGCCACCAGCGGGGGGGGACAGGGGTATGAAAAACTGTTTTTT; CDR3 protein: CATSGGGQGYEKLFF
J gene: TRBJ1-2; clone size: -; V gene: TRBV12-3/TRBV12-4; D gene: -; CDR3 DNA: TGTGCCAGCAGCTCCTCTAACTATGGCTACACCTTC; CDR3 protein: CASSSSNYGYTF
J gene: TRBJ2-5; clone size: -; V gene: TRBV9; D gene: TRBD1; CDR3 DNA: TGTGCCAGCAGCGTAGCTCCACAGGGGGCGGGAGAGACCCAGTACTTC; CDR3 protein: CASSVAPQGAGETQYF
J gene: TRBJ1-3; clone size: -; V gene: TRBV5-1; D gene: -; CDR3 DNA: TGCGCCAGCAGCTTGTCAGGGACTGGAAACACCATATATTTT; CDR3 protein: CASSLSGTGNTIYF
J gene: TRBJ1-1; clone size: -; V gene: TRBV27; D gene: TRBD1; CDR3 DNA: TGTGCCAGTTCCGACAGGGCGGTGAACACTGAAGCTTTCTTT; CDR3 protein: CASSDRAVNTEAFF
J gene: TRBJ2-1; clone size: -; V gene: TRBV11-2; D gene: TRBD2; CDR3 DNA: TGTGCCAGCAGCTTAATAGGACTAGTCAATGAGCAGTTCTTC; CDR3 protein: CASSLIGLVNEQFF
J gene: TRBJ1-2; clone size: -; V gene: TRBV6-5; D gene: -; CDR3 DNA: TGTGCCAGCAGCCCCTCCCCCCAGGGATTTCGTGGCTACACCTTC; CDR3 protein: CASSPSPQGFRGYTF
J gene: TRBJ1-2; clone size: -; V gene: TRBV4-3; D gene: -; CDR3 DNA: TGCGCCAGCAGCCAAGATCATGGCGGCGGGTATGGCTACACCTTC; CDR3 protein: CASSQDHGGGYGYTF
J gene: TRBJ2-1; clone size: -; V gene: TRBV9; D gene: -; CDR3 DNA: TGTGCCAGCAGCGTAGGTCCAAGCGAACTCCCCTCCTACAATGAGCAGTTCTTC; CDR3 protein: CASSVGPSELPSYNEQFF
J gene: TRBJ1-2; clone size: -; V gene: TRBV4-3; D gene: -; CDR3 DNA: TGCGCCAGCTATGGGGGCGAAAAAGACAGGCGATATAACTATGGCTACACCTTC; CDR3 protein: CASYGGEKDRRYNYGYTF
J gene: TRBJ1-1; clone size: -; V gene: TRBV7-8; D gene: -; CDR3 DNA: TGTGCCAGCAGCTTAGCGTCACAGGGCTGGACTGAAGCTTTCTTT; CDR3 protein: CASSLASQGWTEAFF
J gene: TRBJ1-2; clone size: -; V gene: TRBV11-3; D gene: -; CDR3 DNA: TGTGCCAGCAGCTTAGATCGAGGCAGGGGCGCTGGCGGCTACACCTTC; CDR3 protein: CASSLDRGRGAGGYTF
J gene: TRBJ2-7; clone size: -; V gene: TRBV21-1; D gene: -; CDR3 DNA: TGTGCCAGCAGCGCCTGCAGGGGATCCGAGCAGTACTTC; CDR3 protein: CASSACRGSEQYF
J gene: TRBJ2-7; clone size: -; V gene: TRBV11-3; D gene: TRBD1; CDR3 DNA: TGTGCCAGCAGCCCTATTGGGACAGGGTCCTACGAGCAGTACTTC; CDR3 protein: CASSPIGTGSYEQYF
J gene: TRBJ1-1; clone size: once; V gene: TRBV7-3; D gene: TRBD1; CDR3 DNA: TGTGCCAGCAGCCGCACAGGGGACACTGAAGCTTTCTTT; CDR3 protein: CASSRTGDTEAFF
J gene: TRBJ1-1; clone size: -; V gene: TRBV5-6; D gene: TRBD1; CDR3 DNA: TGTGCCAGCAGCCCACGGACAGGAGGGAACACTGAAGCTTTCTTT; CDR3 protein: CASSPRTGGNTEAFF
J gene: TRBJ1-1; clone size: -; V gene: TRBV28; D gene: -; CDR3 DNA: TGTGCCAGCATCGTGGGACAGAACACTGAAGCTTTCTTT; CDR3 protein: CASIVGQNTEAFF
J gene: TRBJ2-2; clone size: once; V gene: TRBV15; D gene: -; CDR3 DNA: TGTGCCACCCAGACTAAAACCCTCCCCGGGGAGCTGTTTTTT; CDR3 protein: CATQTKTLPGELFF
J gene: TRBJ1-1; clone size: -; V gene: TRBV28; D gene: TRBD1; CDR3 DNA: TGTGCCAGCAGCCGGACAGGGAACACTGAAGCTTTCTTT; CDR3 protein: CASSRTGNTEAFF
J gene: TRBJ1-2; clone size: -; V gene: TRBV6-1; D gene: -; CDR3 DNA: TGTGCCAGCAGTGAAATGGAGGGATCGGGTGGCTACACCTTC; CDR3 protein: CASSEMEGSGGYTF
J gene: TRBJ1-5; clone size: few; V gene: TRBV7-2; D gene: -; CDR3 DNA: TGTGCCAGCAGTCGACAGTTATGGGGCAATCAGCCCCAGCATTTT; CDR3 protein: CASSRQLWGNQPQHF
J gene: TRBJ1-6; clone size: -; V gene: TRBV4-3; D gene: -; CDR3 DNA: TGCGCCAGCAGCCAAGACTTAAACCGGGACCTCCACTTT; CDR3 protein: CASSQDLNRDLHF
J gene: TRBJ1-5; clone size: -; V gene: TRBV5-6; D gene: -; CDR3 DNA: TGTGCCAGCAGCTTGAGGCACGGGGTCCATCAGCCCCAGCATTTT; CDR3 protein: CASSLRHGVHQPQHF
J gene: TRBJ1-2; clone size: -; V gene: TRBV28; D gene: -; CDR3 DNA: TGTGCCAGCACTCTAGGAGGGGCCCAGCGGAGTGGCTACACCTTC; CDR3 protein: CASTLGGAQRSGYTF
J gene: TRBJ1-5; clone size: -; V gene: TRBV7-8; D gene: -; CDR3 DNA: TGTGCCAGCAGCCTGAATTCCGGACAGTACGATAGCAATCAGCCCCAGCATTTT; CDR3 protein: CASSLNSGQYDSNQPQHF
J gene: TRBJ2-3; clone size: few; V gene: TRBV4-1; D gene: -; CDR3 DNA: TGCGCCAGCAGCCAATCCCTGGGGCTCACAGATACGCAGTATTTT; CDR3 protein: CASSQSLGLTDTQYF
J gene: TRBJ2-2; clone size: -; V gene: TRBV3-1/TRBV3-2; D gene: TRBD2; CDR3 DNA: TGTGCCAGCAGCCAAGAAGTGGGAGGGTTTAGGAGGAACACCGGGGAGCTGTTTTTT; CDR3 protein: CASSQEVGGFRRNTGELFF
J gene: TRBJ2-7; clone size: -; V gene: TRBV19; D gene: -; CDR3 DNA: TGTGCCAGTAGTGCCCGGACGGGACTCTACGAGCAGTACTTC; CDR3 protein: CASSARTGLYEQYF
J gene: TRBJ1-5; clone size: -; V gene: TRBV10-3; D gene: -; CDR3 DNA: TGTGCCATCAGTGTGAACAGGGATCAGCCCCAGCATTTT; CDR3 protein: CAISVNRDQPQHF
J gene: TRBJ2-1; clone size: -; V gene: TRBV7-3; D gene: -; CDR3 DNA: TGTGCCAGCAGCTTAATGGCTTACAATGAGCAGTTCTTC; CDR3 protein: CASSLMAYNEQFF
J gene: TRBJ1-6; clone size: -; V gene: TRBV5-1; D gene: TRBD1; CDR3 DNA: TGCGCCAGCAGCCCGAAATGGGACAGAAATTCACCCCTCCACTTT; CDR3 protein: CASSPKWDRNSPLHF
J gene: TRBJ1-1; clone size: -; V gene: TRBV10-3; D gene: TRBD1; CDR3 DNA: TGTGCCATCGCTAGGACAGGCGGCGAGACTGAAGCTTTCTTT; CDR3 protein: CAIARTGGETEAFF
J gene: TRBJ2-1; clone size: once; V gene: TRBV18; D gene: -; CDR3 DNA: TGTGCCAGCTCACCACCGTTACTCTATGAGCAGTTCTTC; CDR3 protein: CASSPPLLYEQFF
J gene: TRBJ1-2; clone size: -; V gene: TRBV4-3; D gene: TRBD1; CDR3 DNA: TGCGCCAGCAGCCACCCCTCCCGGACAGGGGGGGGCTACACCTTC; CDR3 protein: CASSHPSRTGGGYTF